Listed below are T cell receptor beta chains from one sample, sequenced in a study of Ad26.COV2.S vaccination and SARS-CoV-2 variants. This table comes from immunoSEQ multiplex PCR, and its TCRdb copy is limited to in-frame clones, with some not included. The sample includes 440,000 or so clones, around 90% of them seen just once. Sequencing used peripheral blood, obtained in a trial of Ad26.COV2.S vaccine versus placebo. The receptors come from a person between 18 and 65 years old who received the Ad26.COV2.S COVID-19 vaccine or a placebo. Both conserved end residues are part of each CDR3. The D gene is left open where the match is weak. Rows give clone size only sometimes, using once, few, many, or a class for an expanded clone.

size: -; V: TRBV30; J: TRBJ1-4; D: -; CDR3: CACPSGAKGAEKLFF; DNA: TGTGCCTGCCCCTCGGGGGCGAAAGGGGCCGAAAAACTGTTTTTT
size: -; V: TRBV7-8; J: TRBJ1-6; D: -; CDR3: CASSGGGGLNSPLHF; DNA: TGTGCCAGCAGCGGAGGGGGGGGGCTGAATTCACCCCTCCACTTT
size: -; V: TRBV13; J: TRBJ2-2; D: TRBD2; CDR3: CASSTTSGRNTGELFF; DNA: TGTGCCAGCAGCACCACTAGCGGGAGGAACACCGGGGAGCTGTTTTTT
size: -; V: TRBV18; J: TRBJ2-7; D: TRBD2; CDR3: CASSPPGLAGAPYEQYF; DNA: TGTGCCAGCTCACCACCGGGACTAGCGGGAGCACCCTACGAGCAGTACTTC
size: -; V: TRBV15; J: TRBJ2-3; D: TRBD1; CDR3: CATSRDRGIMGGTDTQYF; DNA: TGTGCCACCAGCAGGGACAGGGGTATAATGGGTGGAACAGATACGCAGTATTTT
size: few; V: TRBV5-6; J: TRBJ1-4; D: -; CDR3: CASSTRDYEKLFF; DNA: TGTGCCAGCAGCACCCGGGACTATGAAAAACTGTTTTTT
size: -; V: TRBV5-1; J: TRBJ2-3; D: TRBD2; CDR3: CASSLAPRGSGDTQYF; DNA: TGCGCCAGCAGCTTGGCTCCTCGCGGGAGTGGAGATACGCAGTATTTT
size: -; V: TRBV19; J: TRBJ2-3; D: TRBD1; CDR3: CASQSHRGTDTQYF; DNA: TGTGCCAGTCAGTCACACAGGGGGACAGATACGCAGTATTTT
size: -; V: TRBV28; J: TRBJ2-3; D: -; CDR3: CASSFLKPGLLHDTQYF; DNA: TGTGCCAGCAGTTTCCTCAAACCGGGACTGCTCCACGATACGCAGTATTTT
size: -; V: TRBV28; J: TRBJ2-1; D: -; CDR3: CASSLPGTGFHEQFF; DNA: TGTGCCAGCAGTTTACCCGGGACTGGGTTTCATGAGCAGTTCTTC
size: -; V: TRBV7-2; J: TRBJ1-1; D: TRBD1; CDR3: CASSPDRVGTEAFF; DNA: TGTGCCAGCAGCCCTGACAGGGTTGGAACTGAAGCTTTCTTT
size: -; V: TRBV5-6; J: TRBJ2-5; D: TRBD2; CDR3: CASSLGELRLAGGKTQYF; DNA: TGTGCCAGCAGCTTGGGAGAGTTGCGGCTAGCGGGAGGGAAGACCCAGTACTTC
size: -; V: TRBV15; J: TRBJ2-2; D: -; CDR3: CATSRAGTANTGELFF; DNA: TGTGCCACCAGCAGAGCCGGGACGGCGAACACCGGGGAGCTGTTTTTT
size: once; V: TRBV28; J: TRBJ2-7; D: TRBD2; CDR3: CASSYGTSGKRYEQYF; DNA: TGTGCCAGCAGTTACGGGACTAGCGGGAAACGCTACGAGCAGTACTTC
size: -; V: TRBV7-2; J: TRBJ2-1; D: TRBD1; CDR3: CASSFRTGASRGYNEQFF; DNA: TGTGCCAGCAGCTTTAGGACAGGGGCCTCCCGAGGGTACAATGAGCAGTTCTTC
size: -; V: TRBV6-1; J: TRBJ2-5; D: -; CDR3: CASSEQSETQYF; DNA: TGTGCCAGCAGTGAACAATCGGAGACCCAGTACTTC
size: -; V: TRBV28; J: TRBJ2-5; D: -; CDR3: CASSSPDISRTQYF; DNA: TGTGCCAGCAGTTCCCCCGATATCTCGCGGACCCAGTACTTC
size: -; V: TRBV5-1; J: TRBJ2-2; D: TRBD2; CDR3: CASSSLAGGLVIGELFF; DNA: TGCGCCAGCAGCTCTCTAGCGGGAGGGCTGGTAATCGGGGAGCTGTTTTTT
size: -; V: TRBV7-9; J: TRBJ1-4; D: -; CDR3: CASSFWLATNEKLFF; DNA: TGTGCCAGCAGCTTTTGGCTAGCAACTAATGAAAAACTGTTTTTT
size: -; V: TRBV4-3; J: TRBJ2-5; D: -; CDR3: CASSQDPQGRETQYF; DNA: TGCGCCAGCAGCCAAGATCCCCAGGGGCGCGAGACCCAGTACTTC
size: -; V: TRBV7-2; J: TRBJ1-5; D: -; CDR3: CASSLRGNQPQHF; DNA: TGTGCCAGCAGCTTACGAGGAAATCAGCCCCAGCATTTT
size: -; V: TRBV7-2; J: TRBJ2-7; D: -; CDR3: CASSLAVAAREQYF; DNA: TGTGCCAGCAGCTTAGCGGTAGCGGCCCGGGAGCAGTACTTC
size: once; V: TRBV12-3/TRBV12-4; J: TRBJ1-5; D: -; CDR3: CASSYTGNQPQHF; DNA: TGTGCCAGCAGCTACACAGGGAATCAGCCCCAGCATTTT
size: -; V: TRBV28; J: TRBJ1-5; D: -; CDR3: CASSATGGNQPQHF; DNA: TGTGCCAGCAGCGCTACGGGAGGCAATCAGCCCCAGCATTTT
size: -; V: TRBV10-1; J: TRBJ2-1; D: -; CDR3: CASSEYPVGYNEQFF; DNA: TGCGCCAGCAGTGAGTACCCGGTCGGCTACAATGAGCAGTTCTTC
size: -; V: TRBV25-1; J: TRBJ2-1; D: TRBD2; CDR3: CASSELGHLTSGSHEQFF; DNA: TGTGCCAGCAGTGAATTGGGACACTTGACTAGCGGGAGCCATGAGCAGTTCTTC
size: -; V: TRBV5-4; J: TRBJ2-7; D: TRBD1; CDR3: CASSPQGATSYEQYF; DNA: TGTGCCAGCAGCCCGCAGGGGGCTACATCCTACGAGCAGTACTTC
size: -; V: TRBV5-4; J: TRBJ2-2; D: TRBD1; CDR3: CASSARTGGVAGELFF; DNA: TGTGCCAGCAGCGCTCGGACAGGGGGGGTGGCCGGGGAGCTGTTTTTT
size: -; V: TRBV5-1; J: TRBJ2-7; D: TRBD1; CDR3: CASSLAAGGAYEQYF; DNA: TGCGCCAGCAGCTTGGCGGCAGGGGGCGCCTACGAGCAGTACTTC
size: once; V: TRBV28; J: TRBJ2-1; D: -; CDR3: CASSFLGQVTYNEQFF; DNA: TGTGCCAGCAGTTTTCTCGGGCAGGTAACCTACAATGAGCAGTTCTTC
size: -; V: TRBV15; J: TRBJ2-1; D: TRBD1; CDR3: CATSRGGQGNNEQFF; DNA: TGTGCCACCAGCAGAGGGGGACAGGGGAACAATGAGCAGTTCTTC
size: -; V: TRBV29-1; J: TRBJ2-1; D: TRBD2; CDR3: CSPNGKLAATGNEQFF; DNA: TGCAGCCCAAACGGGAAGCTAGCGGCGACGGGGAATGAGCAGTTCTTC
size: -; V: TRBV4-2; J: TRBJ1-6; D: TRBD1; CDR3: CASSQEGLAGGANLDSPLHF; DNA: TGTGCCAGCAGCCAAGAAGGCTTAGCAGGGGGCGCGAACTTGGATTCACCCCTCCACTTT
size: once; V: TRBV7-7; J: TRBJ2-3; D: -; CDR3: CASSLGQRSTDTQYF; DNA: TGTGCTAGCAGCTTAGGTCAGCGGAGCACAGATACGCAGTATTTT
size: -; V: TRBV12-3/TRBV12-4; J: TRBJ2-7; D: -; CDR3: CASSFGTLEQYF; DNA: TGTGCCAGCAGTTTCGGGACACTCGAGCAGTACTTC
size: -; V: TRBV5-4; J: TRBJ1-2; D: TRBD1; CDR3: CASTSLRDSYGYTF; DNA: TGTGCCAGCACCTCGCTCCGGGACAGCTATGGCTACACCTTC
size: -; V: TRBV3-1/TRBV3-2; J: TRBJ2-3; D: TRBD2; CDR3: CASSQRLAATDTQYF; DNA: TGTGCCAGCAGCCAAAGACTAGCGGCCACAGATACGCAGTATTTT
size: once; V: TRBV5-6; J: TRBJ2-1; D: -; CDR3: CASSFVVVLGGLNNEQFF; DNA: TGTGCCAGCAGCTTCGTCGTTGTTCTTGGGGGACTTAACAATGAGCAGTTCTTC
size: -; V: TRBV24-1; J: TRBJ2-3; D: TRBD2; CDR3: CATSPSGSGNTQYF; DNA: TGTGCCACCAGTCCTAGCGGGAGCGGGAATACGCAGTATTTT
size: -; V: TRBV28; J: TRBJ2-1; D: -; CDR3: CASSFLLF; DNA: TGTGCCAGCAGTTTTTTACTCTTC
size: -; V: TRBV6-5; J: TRBJ2-1; D: TRBD2; CDR3: CASSNPSGSKNEQFF; DNA: TGTGCCAGCAGTAACCCGAGCGGGAGTAAAAATGAGCAGTTCTTC
size: -; V: TRBV20-1; J: TRBJ2-7; D: -; CDR3: CSARLAREQYF; DNA: TGCAGTGCTAGACTAGCGAGAGAGCAGTACTTC
size: -; V: TRBV7-3; J: TRBJ1-1; D: TRBD1; CDR3: CASSSGQKRTEAFF; DNA: TGTGCCAGCAGCTCGGGACAGAAACGCACTGAAGCTTTCTTT
size: -; V: TRBV5-1; J: TRBJ2-3; D: -; CDR3: CASSLGTRADTQYF; DNA: TGCGCCAGCAGCCTCGGGACCCGAGCGGATACGCAGTATTTT
size: -; V: TRBV28; J: TRBJ2-7; D: TRBD2; CDR3: CASSPGLAGTYEQYF; DNA: TGTGCCAGCAGTCCCGGACTAGCGGGAACCTACGAGCAGTACTTC
size: -; V: TRBV9; J: TRBJ2-5; D: -; CDR3: CASSQWDTRGETQYF; DNA: TGTGCCAGCAGCCAGTGGGACACCCGAGGCGAGACCCAGTACTTC
size: -; V: TRBV4-1; J: TRBJ2-6; D: -; CDR3: CASSQARGSGANVLTF; DNA: TGCGCCAGCAGCCAAGCTAGAGGGTCTGGGGCCAACGTCCTGACTTTC
size: -; V: TRBV9; J: TRBJ2-5; D: -; CDR3: CASSVVGDPRETQYF; DNA: TGTGCCAGCAGCGTAGTAGGGGACCCAAGAGAGACCCAGTACTTC
size: -; V: TRBV27; J: TRBJ2-7; D: TRBD1; CDR3: CASSVDRGQSYEQYF; DNA: TGTGCCAGCAGTGTGGACAGGGGGCAATCCTACGAGCAGTACTTC
size: -; V: TRBV2; J: TRBJ2-7; D: -; CDR3: CASSAWAPGPYEQYF; DNA: TGTGCCAGCAGTGCCTGGGCACCCGGTCCTTACGAGCAGTACTTC
size: -; V: TRBV28; J: TRBJ1-3; D: -; CDR3: CASSTTLYPGNTIYF; DNA: TGTGCCAGCAGCACTACTCTATACCCTGGAAACACCATATATTTT
size: -; V: TRBV27; J: TRBJ2-2; D: -; CDR3: CASSFSSENTGELFF; DNA: TGTGCCAGCAGTTTCTCTAGCGAGAACACCGGGGAGCTGTTTTTT
size: -; V: TRBV5-1; J: TRBJ2-7; D: TRBD2; CDR3: CASSLGGYSYEQYF; DNA: TGCGCCAGCAGCCTGGGGGGGTACTCCTACGAGCAGTACTTC
size: -; V: TRBV30; J: TRBJ2-5; D: TRBD1; CDR3: CAWAPGTGQETQYF; DNA: TGTGCCTGGGCCCCAGGGACAGGCCAAGAGACCCAGTACTTC
size: few; V: TRBV19; J: TRBJ2-1; D: TRBD1; CDR3: CASRAGGTPYNEQFF; DNA: TGTGCCAGTAGGGCAGGGGGAACTCCCTACAATGAGCAGTTCTTC
size: -; V: TRBV3-1/TRBV3-2; J: TRBJ2-5; D: TRBD2; CDR3: CASNNIAGSVETQYF; DNA: TGTGCCAGCAACAACATAGCGGGATCGGTCGAGACCCAGTACTTC
size: -; V: TRBV5-3; J: TRBJ2-5; D: TRBD1; CDR3: CACYRGPPKTQYF; DNA: TGTGCCTGCTACAGGGGTCCCCCAAAGACCCAGTACTTC
size: -; V: TRBV7-8; J: TRBJ1-4; D: -; CDR3: CASSLEGGLANEKLFF; DNA: TGTGCCAGCAGCTTAGAGGGGGGTTTGGCTAATGAAAAACTGTTTTTT
size: -; V: TRBV5-5; J: TRBJ2-7; D: -; CDR3: CASNRDTSHSYEQYF; DNA: TGTGCCAGCAACCGGGATACCTCCCATTCCTACGAGCAGTACTTC
size: -; V: TRBV28; J: TRBJ2-7; D: TRBD2; CDR3: CASTPTPSGRRGTYEQYF; DNA: TGTGCCAGCACCCCCACCCCTAGCGGGCGACGGGGGACCTACGAGCAGTACTTC